Each of the 4 T cell receptor beta chains below was sequenced from the same sample in a study of T cells in women clearing cervical HPV infection. Repertoires were generated with immunoSEQ multiplex PCR, while TCRdb's copy carries only in-frame clones and drops some. The repertoire table contains tens of thousands of clones. Specimen: blood buffy coat. The origin of the receptors is a woman aged 18 to 75 with a cervical HPV16 infection that either progressed to CIN3+ or cleared (not recorded which).

To note about this clone: The read comes to an end 3 residues before the CDR3 does, leaving the germline J gene to fill in the end. The chain uses TRBV2 and TRBJ2-2; TRBD2 agrees at 12 bases. Germline CDR1 and CDR2: SNHLY and FYNNEI. V trimming: 8 bases; J trimming: 5 bases; junction bases outside the gene matches: 3. The CDR3 is 14 residues long. CDR3 DNA, as far as it was read: TGTGCCAGCCGACTAGCGGGAGTGACCGGGGAG. Translating it yields CASRLAGVTGE. The complete CDR3 sequence is CASRLAGVTGELFF.

A note on this clone: The read finishes 3 residues shy of the CDR3 end, and the germline J gene is used to complete it. The genes are TRBV2 and TRBJ1-2, with D possibly TRBD1 on 6 matching bases. The CDR3 loop spans 14 amino acids. CDR1 and CDR2 from the germline V gene are SNHLY and FYNNEI. CDR3 in amino acids: CASSPDRSSFGYTF. The sequenced part of the CDR3 DNA is TGTGCCAGCAGCCCCGACAGGAGCTCGTTCGGC.

Comments on this clone: The CDR3 end lies 3 residues beyond the end of the read and is filled in from the germline J gene. The V gene is TRBV20-1, the J gene TRBJ2-3; 7 bases map to TRBD2. The V segment lost 3 bases and the J segment 4 bases; nucleotides outside the gene matches: 10. This CDR3 region has 15 residues. The germline V gene encodes CDR1 DFQATT and CDR2 SNEGSKA (reference sequence). The CDR3 DNA, read in part, is TGCAGTGCTAGGGAGATTAGCGGGTTGTCAGATACG. Its protein product is CSAREISGLSDT. The entire CDR3 protein reads CSAREISGLSDTQYF.

The CDR3 reads CASSLDSGYSYNEQFF. The CDR3 bases that were read are TGTGCCAGCAGCTTAGATAGCGGATACTCCTACAATGAG. V usage is TRBV7-6 and J usage is TRBJ2-1; possibly TRBD2 for D (6 bases). The read is 3 residues too short to cover the CDR3 end, so that end is filled in from the germline J gene. V shed 1 base and J shed 0 bases, with 10 bases lying between them. Germline CDR1 and CDR2: SGHVS and FNYEAQ. The CDR3 spans 16 residues. Complete variable domain (other parts from reference TRBV7-6 and TRBJ2-1): GAGVSQSPRYKVTKRGQDVALRCDPISGHVSLYWYRQALGQGPEFLTYFNYEAQQDKSGLPNDRFSAERPEGSISTLTIQRTEQRDSAMYRCASSLDSGYSYNEQFFGPGTRLTVL.